The 17 T cell receptor beta chains reported below all come from one sample, sequenced in a study of T cell responses to AZD1222 COVID-19 vaccine. The table came from immunoSEQ multiplex PCR; TCRdb's copy has only in-frame clones and leaves some out. The sample holds around 150,000 clones, 90% to 95% seen once. The specimen was peripheral blood, collected on day 0 of AZD1222 vaccination. The receptors here all came from an adult in good health.

The chain couples TRBV18 to TRBJ1-1, with D possibly being TRBD1 (6 bases). The V and J ends lost 3 bases and 4 bases respectively, with 18 bases between them. From germline, CDR1 is KGHSH and CDR2 LQKENI. The CDR3 runs 16 residues. The CDR3 bases are TGTGCCAGCTCACCCCTCGCGGGGGCTGTTGGCACTGAAGCTTTCTTT. As protein: CASSPLAGAVGTEAFF.

This rearrangement joins TRBV30 to TRBJ1-4, with D unclear. Germline V gives CDR1 GTSNPN, CDR2 SVGIG (reference sequence). This CDR3 has 12 residues. Trimming stripped 7 bases from V and 7 bases from J, with 13 bases between. DNA of the CDR3: TGTGCCTCCACTACCGGGAGTGAAAAACTGTTTTTT. It translates to CASTTGSEKLFF.

The V gene is TRBV9, the J gene TRBJ1-1, with 7 nucleotides matching TRBD1. There are 15 residues in the CDR3. Germline lookup yields CDR1 SGDLS and CDR2 YYNGEE. After removal of 3 bases from V and 4 bases from J, the junction contained 9 bases not matched to a gene. CDR3 DNA sequence: TGTGCCAGCAGCGAGCGACAAACAGGGGTCACTGAAGCTTTCTTT. Amino acids: CASSERQTGVTEAFF.

The rearrangement uses TRBV5-1 and TRBJ2-5; TRBD1 or TRBD2 may be the D gene (5 bases each). The CDR3 runs to 14 residues. Trimming took 0 bases from V and 2 from J, leaving 8 bases between them. The germline gives CDR1 SGHRS, CDR2 YFSETQ. The CDR3 coding sequence is TGCGCCAGCAGCTTGGGGGGGTGGCAAGAGACCCAGTACTTC. It encodes CASSLGGWQETQYF.

The CDR3 coding sequence is TGTGCCACCGCCAGTGTTCGGCAGCCCACTAATGAAAAACTGTTTTTT. Its protein product is CATASVRQPTNEKLFF. This chain links TRBV19 with TRBJ1-4; no definite D call. V was pared by 10 bases and J by 2 bases, with 20 bases between. The CDR3 consists of 16 residues. Germline V gene lookup returns CDR1 LNHDA and CDR2 SQIVND (reference sequence).

The J gene is TRBJ1-1, the V gene TRBV6-2 or TRBV6-3, with TRBD1 as a possible D gene (5 bases). There are 16 residues in the CDR3. Germline V gene lookup returns CDR1 MNHEY and CDR2 SVGEGT. V shed 2 bases and J shed 1 base, with 14 bases lying between them. The CDR3 nucleotides are TGTGCCAGCAGTTACGCTGAGGTTGGGGGGAACACTGAAGCTTTCTTT. The encoded protein is CASSYAEVGGNTEAFF.

The gene calls are TRBV12-3 or TRBV12-4 and TRBJ1-4, with D hard to call. Deletions cut 5 bases from V and 8 bases from J, with 12 bases between. This CDR3 region has 13 residues. The CDR3 coding sequence is TGTGCCAGCAGTCGGGCCTTGGGAGAAAAACTGTTTTTT. It encodes CASSRALGEKLFF.

The gene calls are TRBV11-2 and TRBJ2-1, with D possibly matching TRBD2 (5 bases). V lost 5 bases and J 4 bases, leaving 9 bases between the germline ends. The CDR3 consists of 13 residues. From germline, CDR1 is SGHAT and CDR2 FQNNGV. The chain's CDR3 is CASSPGLYNEQFF. The CDR3 nucleotides read TGTGCCAGCAGCCCAGGACTGTACAATGAGCAGTTCTTC.

The count of this clone is one. This sequence joins TRBV3-1 (or the pseudogene TRBV3-2) and TRBJ2-7; D call uncertain. Germline CDR1 reads LGHDT; CDR2 reads YNNKEL (reference sequence). The CDR3 has 15 amino acids. V was shortened by 1 base and J by 4 bases, with 14 bases between the two germline ends. CDR3 in amino acids: CASSQAGPEKYEQYV. CDR3 DNA: TGTGCCAGCAGCCAAGCCGGACCCGAAAAGTACGAGCAGTACGTC.

The chain is built from TRBV5-1 and TRBJ1-2, with 8 nucleotides matching TRBD1. Germline trimming cut 0 bases from V and 6 bases from J; bases unmatched to any gene: 4. The CDR3 covers 14 residues. Germline CDR1 SGHRS, CDR2 YFSETQ. The CDR3 DNA reads as TGCGCCAGCAGCTTGGCAGGGGGCCCCCATGGCTACACCTTC. Its protein product is CASSLAGGPHGYTF.

The chain combines TRBV10-3 with TRBJ1-5; D ambiguous. Germline V gene sequence: CDR1 ENHRY, CDR2 SYGVKD. With 0 bases removed from V and 0 bases from J, the gap between germline ends came to 15 bases. The CDR3 loop spans 18 amino acids. The CDR3 coding sequence is TGTGCCATCAGTGAGTCCTTCCTCCGGAGAAGTAGCAATCAGCCCCAGCATTTT. Amino acids: CAISESFLRRSSNQPQHF.

In this sample, this clone turned up once. This chain connects TRBV28 to TRBJ2-7; 8 bases map to TRBD1. The germline V gene encodes CDR1 MDHEN and CDR2 SYDVKM. CDR3 size: 14 residues. The J segment lost 3 bases and the V segment lost 5 bases, leaving 6 bases of the junction unmatched. The DNA for the CDR3 is TGTGCCAGCAGTGCTCCCGGGACAGGCTACGAGCAGTACGTC. Encoded protein: CASSAPGTGYEQYV.

The genes are TRBV7-2 and TRBJ2-5; TRBD1 matches at 8 bases. CDR3 length: 13 residues. Germline trimming cut 5 bases from V and 5 bases from J; bases unmatched to any gene: 4. Germline lookup yields CDR1 SGHTA and CDR2 FQGNSA. CDR3 in amino acids: CASSGQGLETQYF. In nucleotides, the CDR3 is TGTGCCAGCAGCGGACAGGGACTGGAGACCCAGTACTTC.

The chain combines TRBV19 with TRBJ2-1; D may be TRBD2 (6 bases). V was shortened by 4 bases and J by 4 bases, with 14 bases between the two germline ends. The CDR3 is made up of 15 amino acids. Per germline, CDR1 LNHDA and CDR2 SQIVND (reference sequence). The CDR3 DNA follows: TGTGCCAGTAGTACACGGGAGTCGCTTTACAATGAGCAGTTCTTC. Its protein is CASSTRESLYNEQFF. Together with reference TRBV19 and TRBJ2-1, the CDR3 gives the full variable domain: DGGITQSPKYLFRKEGQNVTLSCEQNLNHDAMYWYRQDPGQGLRLIYYSQIVNDFQKGDIAEGYSVSREKKESFPLTVTSAQKNPTAFYLCASSTRESLYNEQFFGPGTRLTVL.

The genes are TRBV6-5 and TRBJ1-1; D unclear. From germline, CDR1 is MNHEY and CDR2 SVGAGI. CDR3 length: 14 residues. V dropped 2 bases and J dropped 6 bases, with 13 bases sitting between them. In nucleotides, the CDR3 is TGTGCCAGCAGTTACGATCGGAAAGTCCCTGAAGCTTTCTTT. It specifies CASSYDRKVPEAFF.

The gene calls are TRBV7-2 and TRBJ1-2, with D possibly TRBD1 on 5 matching bases. The CDR3 is 15 amino acids. The V end was cut by 5 bases, the J end by 3 bases, with 16 bases between. The germline V gene has CDR1 SGHTA and CDR2 FQGNSA. Written as DNA, the CDR3 is TGTGCCAGCAGCCCTAGGGCGGGGACGGACTATGGCTACACCTTC. Translation gives CASSPRAGTDYGYTF.

The chain links TRBV10-2 to TRBJ2-5; D may be TRBD1 or TRBD2 (5 bases each). The V gene lost 5 bases and the J gene lost 1 base, with 17 bases spanning the gap. Germline V gene sequence: CDR1 WSHSY, CDR2 SAAADI. This CDR3 contains 16 residues. As DNA, the CDR3 is TGCGCCAGCAGTTCAGGACACCGGGGCTCCCAAGAGACCCAGTACTTC. It is translated as CASSSGHRGSQETQYF.